A selection of T cell receptor beta chains follows, all from one sample in a study of cytomegalovirus exposure and HLA in healthy donors. The table came from immunoSEQ multiplex PCR; TCRdb's copy has only in-frame clones and leaves some out. This sample has approximately 300,000 clones, with about 90% found just once. Sequenced: PBMCs. Every receptor here comes from a woman aged 25-40 years in good health and CMV-seropositive. CDR3s include the opening cysteine and the closing phenylalanine or tryptophan. D genes are given only for firm matches.

>TRBV2|-
CASNRRGDQPQHF
>TRBV11-2|-
CASGRVVSGELFF
>TRBV7-3|-
CASSLRLGADTQYF
>TRBV27|-
CASSLSRQETQYF
>TRBV4-1|TRBD2
CASSQDWTSGNEQFF
>TRBV7-2|-
CASSNTLFLSAGELFF
>TRBV28|-
CASSTYSVYGYTF
>TRBV9|-
CASSAGRGREQYF
>TRBV29-1|-
CSVGEWQSGYTF
>TRBV6-1|-
CASRDFFYEQYF
>TRBV5-6|TRBD2
CASSGRDGQETQYF
>TRBV2|TRBD1
CASMGQPSSYNEQFF
>TRBV14|TRBD2
CASSGGGHSYEQYF
>TRBV7-2|-
CASSYAGLSGANVLTF
>TRBV5-4|-
CASSRGLDSYEQYF
>TRBV4-2|-
CASSPGLSYEQYF
>TRBV5-1|TRBD1
CASSSLPGTGSGELFF
>TRBV5-5|-
CASSLDRATSYGYTF
>TRBV6-5|TRBD2
CASSYRGGGAFDTQYF
>TRBV29-1|TRBD1
CSVERTGNTEAFF
>TRBV6-5|TRBD2
CASSSGLATGELFF
>TRBV7-3|TRBD1
CASSSPGDRGDPGELFF
>TRBV5-6|-
CASSFLKGYNEQFF
>TRBV7-3|-
CASSLGFGATEAFF
>TRBV30|-
CAWRASTGIYGYTF
>TRBV6-4|-
CASSPRGGTDTQYF
>TRBV28|TRBD2
CASDLVAGGGETQYF
>TRBV7-3|-
CASSLRGPGDYGYTF
>TRBV28|TRBD1
CASSLDRGRYQPQHF
>TRBV6-6|TRBD2
CASSPGGTRYEQYF
>TRBV28|-
CASSLGGPQNIQYF
>TRBV20-1|-
CSARDHNEQYF
>TRBV4-2|TRBD2
CASSQQNPGLAGGDTQYF
>TRBV6-5|TRBD2
CASSPLLAGVETQYF